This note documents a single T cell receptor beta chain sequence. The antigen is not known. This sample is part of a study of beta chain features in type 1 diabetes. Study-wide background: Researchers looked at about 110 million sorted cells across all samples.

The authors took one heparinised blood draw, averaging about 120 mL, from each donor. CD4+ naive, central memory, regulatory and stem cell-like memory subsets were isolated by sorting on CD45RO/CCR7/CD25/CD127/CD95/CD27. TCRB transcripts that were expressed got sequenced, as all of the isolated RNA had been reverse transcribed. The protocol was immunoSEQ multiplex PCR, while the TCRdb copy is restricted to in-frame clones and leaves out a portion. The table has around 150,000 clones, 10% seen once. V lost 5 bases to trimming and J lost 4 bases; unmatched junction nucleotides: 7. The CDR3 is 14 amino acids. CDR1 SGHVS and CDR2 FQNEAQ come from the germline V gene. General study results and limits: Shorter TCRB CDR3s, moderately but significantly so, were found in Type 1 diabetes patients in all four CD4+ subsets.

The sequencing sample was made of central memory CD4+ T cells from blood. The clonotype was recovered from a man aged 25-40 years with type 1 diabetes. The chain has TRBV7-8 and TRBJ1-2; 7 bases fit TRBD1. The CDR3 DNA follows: TGTGCCAGCAGCAATCAGGGGGTGGTCTATGGCTACACCTTC. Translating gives CASSNQGVVYGYTF.